Shown below are 3 T cell receptor beta chains from a single sample sequenced in a study of long-term antiretroviral therapy in people with HIV (dated by TCRdb to 2021 to 2024). The immunoSEQ hsTCRB v3.0 assay was used at survey level resolution to sequence the TRB variable region. TCRdb took over this immuneACCESS table, retaining in-frame rearrangements with V and J assigned. Such tables are incomplete; in checked studies, under half of the missing clones stem from an unresolved V gene, and the remainder is unexplained. For this sample there are tens of thousands of clones; about 96% appear just once. The leading ten clones occupy around 2.7% of the sample. Sequenced here: unsorted PBMCs, sampled 3.7 years after starting antiretroviral therapy. Every receptor here comes from a woman between 45 and 65 years old with HIV.

The rearrangement joins TRBV19 to TRBJ1-2; D may be TRBD1 (6 bases). This CDR3 has 16 amino acids. V was trimmed by 4 bases and J by 4 bases, leaving 19 bases between them. Germline-derived CDR1 and CDR2 are LNHDA and SQIVND (reference sequence). CDR3 sequence (DNA): TGTGCCAGTAGTACCCCACCCCCAGGGGCTCTCTATGGCTACACCTTC. Its translation is CASSTPPPGALYGYTF.

The gene calls are TRBV2 and TRBJ2-7; the match to TRBD2 covers 7 bases. There are 15 residues in the CDR3. Germline trimming cut 5 bases from V and 6 bases from J; bases unmatched to any gene: 13. Looked up from germline, CDR1 is SNHLY and CDR2 is FYNNEI. CDR3 bases: TGTGCCAGCAGTCAACCTACCGGGACTACAGGCGAGCAGTACTTC. Translated: CASSQPTGTTGEQYF. The variable domain in full, completed from reference TRBV2 and TRBJ2-7, reads EPEVTQTPSHQVTQMGQEVILRCVPISNHLYFYWYRQILGQKVEFLVSFYNNEISEKSEIFDDQFSVERPDGSNFTLKIRSTKLEDSAMYFCASSQPTGTTGEQYFGPGTRLTVT.

The gene calls are TRBV5-1 and TRBJ1-4; D may be TRBD1 (5 bases). Per the germline V gene, CDR1 is SGHRS and CDR2 is YFSETQ. Trimming took off 4 bases at V and 0 bases at J, with 10 bases between the two ends. The CDR3 has 15 residues. This CDR3 reads CASSRETATNEKLFF. The CDR3 coding sequence is TGCGCCAGCAGCAGGGAGACAGCAACTAATGAAAAACTGTTTTTT.